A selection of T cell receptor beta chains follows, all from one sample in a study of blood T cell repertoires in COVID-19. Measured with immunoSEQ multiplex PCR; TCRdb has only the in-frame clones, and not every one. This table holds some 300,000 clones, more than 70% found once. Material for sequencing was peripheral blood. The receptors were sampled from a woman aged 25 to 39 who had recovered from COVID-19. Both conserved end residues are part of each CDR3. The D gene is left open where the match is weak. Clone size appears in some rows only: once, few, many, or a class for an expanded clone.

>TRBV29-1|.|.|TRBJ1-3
CSVGRGTGNTIYF
TGCAGCGTTGGGCGAGGGACTGGAAACACCATATATTTT
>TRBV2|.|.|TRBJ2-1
CASSGGESSYNEQFF
TGTGCCAGCAGTGGTGGGGAGAGCTCCTACAATGAGCAGTTCTTC
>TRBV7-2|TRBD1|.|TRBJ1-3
CASSFTGTGAGNTIYF
TGTGCCAGCAGCTTTACCGGGACAGGGGCTGGAAACACCATATATTTT
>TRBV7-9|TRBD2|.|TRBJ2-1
CASSLQRGLAGRNEQFF
TGTGCCAGCAGCTTACAAAGGGGACTAGCGGGACGCAATGAGCAGTTCTTC
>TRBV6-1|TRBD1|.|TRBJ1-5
CASSGKPGQSNQPQHF
TGTGCCAGCAGTGGGAAACCGGGACAGAGCAATCAGCCCCAGCATTTT
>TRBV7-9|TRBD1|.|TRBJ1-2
CASSESTAGGYGYTF
TGTGCCAGCAGCGAGAGTACGGCAGGGGGATATGGCTACACCTTC
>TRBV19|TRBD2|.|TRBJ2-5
CASSIRRASGEETQYF
TGTGCCAGTAGTATAAGGAGGGCTAGCGGTGAAGAGACCCAGTACTTC
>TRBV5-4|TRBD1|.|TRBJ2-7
CASSIRPGTGLTYEQYF
TGTGCCAGCAGCATTCGACCCGGGACAGGGTTAACCTACGAGCAGTACTTC
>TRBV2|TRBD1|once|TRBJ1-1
CASSELGGGEAFF
TGTGCCAGCAGTGAATTAGGAGGGGGCGAAGCTTTCTTT
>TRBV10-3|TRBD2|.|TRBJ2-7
CAISVGGTEQYF
TGTGCCATCAGTGTGGGAGGGACCGAGCAGTACTTC
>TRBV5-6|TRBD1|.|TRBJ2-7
CASSSGQGRWEQYF
TGTGCCAGCAGCTCGGGACAGGGAAGATGGGAGCAGTACTTC
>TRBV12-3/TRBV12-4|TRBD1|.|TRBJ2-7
CAIRDRGPYEQYF
TGTGCCATCCGGGACAGGGGGCCCTACGAGCAGTACTTC
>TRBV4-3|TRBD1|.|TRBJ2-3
CASSQGTGGVLDTQYF
TGCGCCAGCAGCCAAGGGACAGGGGGCGTTTTAGATACGCAGTATTTT
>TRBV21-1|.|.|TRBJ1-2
CASSNQRQGDYGYTF
TGTGCCAGCAGCAACCAACGACAAGGGGACTATGGCTACACCTTC
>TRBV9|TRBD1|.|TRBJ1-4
CASSASGQLSEKLFF
TGTGCCAGCAGCGCTTCGGGACAGCTGAGTGAAAAACTGTTTTTT
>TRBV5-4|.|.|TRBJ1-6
CASSPERVKNSPLHF
TGTGCCAGCAGCCCGGAGCGGGTGAAGAATTCACCCCTCCACTTT
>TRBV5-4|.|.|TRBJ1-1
CASSLAWAGAVTEAFF
TGTGCCAGCAGCTTGGCCTGGGCAGGGGCGGTCACTGAAGCTTTCTTT
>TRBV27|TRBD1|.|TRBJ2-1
CASRYPGQGANEQFF
TGTGCCAGCAGATACCCGGGACAGGGGGCAAATGAGCAGTTCTTC
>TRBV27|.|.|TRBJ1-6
CASSLQGPSNSPLHF
TGTGCCAGCAGTTTGCAGGGTCCCTCTAATTCACCCCTCCACTTT
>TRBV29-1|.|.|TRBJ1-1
CSVVRQLNTEAFF
TGCAGCGTTGTCAGGCAACTGAACACTGAAGCTTTCTTT
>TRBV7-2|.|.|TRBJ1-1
CASSLDRGLGGEAFF
TGTGCCAGCAGCTTAGATCGGGGATTAGGTGGTGAAGCTTTCTTT
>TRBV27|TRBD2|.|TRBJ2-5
CASSPPWASGLRGTQYF
TGTGCCAGCAGTCCGCCGTGGGCTAGCGGGCTCCGGGGGACCCAGTACTTC
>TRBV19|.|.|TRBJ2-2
CASSTHGTTPNTGELFF
TGTGCCAGTAGTACCCACGGGACAACCCCGAACACCGGGGAGCTGTTTTTT
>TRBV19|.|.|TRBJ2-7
CASSIVGGVLDEQYF
TGTGCCAGTAGTATTGTAGGCGGGGTCCTGGACGAGCAGTACTTC
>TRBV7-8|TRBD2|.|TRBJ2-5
CASSLTEAGGSQETQYF
TGTGCCAGCAGCTTAACTGAGGCGGGGGGTTCCCAAGAGACCCAGTACTTC
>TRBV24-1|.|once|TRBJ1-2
CATSAGGGYTF
TGTGCCACCAGTGCCGGAGGGGGCTACACCTTC
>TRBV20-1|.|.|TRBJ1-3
CSASAAQRGNTIYF
TGCAGTGCTAGTGCGGCCCAGAGGGGAAACACCATATATTTT
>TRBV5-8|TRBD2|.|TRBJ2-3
CASSWTSGGITDTQYF
TGTGCCAGCAGCTGGACTAGCGGGGGGATCACAGATACGCAGTATTTT
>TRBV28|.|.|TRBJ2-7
CASRPQGGASYEQYF
TGTGCCAGCAGGCCCCAGGGGGGAGCCAGCTACGAGCAGTACTTC
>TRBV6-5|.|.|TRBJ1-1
CASSRRNTEAFF
TGTGCCAGCAGTCGCAGGAACACTGAAGCTTTCTTT
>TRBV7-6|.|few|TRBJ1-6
CASSLANRVDSPLHF
TGTGCCAGCAGCTTAGCTAACAGGGTTGATTCACCCCTCCACTTT
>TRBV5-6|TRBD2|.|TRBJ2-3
CASSLADASGGKVDTQYF
TGTGCCAGCAGCTTGGCAGATGCTAGCGGGGGGAAAGTAGATACGCAGTATTTT
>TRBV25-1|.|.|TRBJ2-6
CASTRGANVPTF
TGTGCCAGCACCCGGGGGGCCAACGTCCCGACTTTC
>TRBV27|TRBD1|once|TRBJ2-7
CASSIDRVKQYF
TGTGCCAGCAGTATAGACAGGGTGAAGCAGTACTTC
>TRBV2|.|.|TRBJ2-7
CASSEALPGQYF
TGTGCCAGCAGTGAAGCTCTTCCGGGGCAGTACTTC
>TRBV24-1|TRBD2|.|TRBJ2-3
CATSERAGDPGTDTQYF
TGTGCCACCAGTGAGCGGGCGGGGGACCCAGGAACAGATACGCAGTATTTT
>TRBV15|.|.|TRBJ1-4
CATSRGESNEKLFF
TGTGCCACCAGCAGGGGAGAAAGTAATGAAAAACTGTTTTTT
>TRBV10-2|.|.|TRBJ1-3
CASRGGGADSGNTIYF
TGCGCCAGCAGGGGGGGAGGGGCCGACTCTGGAAACACCATATATTTT